This T cell receptor beta chain was sequenced during a study of blood T cell repertoires in COVID-19. Sequencing used immunoSEQ multiplex PCR; TCRdb keeps in-frame clones, though not all of them. The sample consists of about 200,000 clones, under 80% of them appearing once. The CDR3 has 14 residues. Trimming left V 0 bases short and J 12 bases short, with 15 bases between. Germline loops: CDR1 LNHNV, CDR2 YYDKDF (reference sequence). The chain joins TRBV15 to TRBJ2-4; the D gene is possibly TRBD1 (6 bases). Sequencing was performed on peripheral blood. The sequence derives from a man aged 50-60 years who had recovered from COVID-19. As DNA, the CDR3 is TGTGCCACCAGCAGAGATGGGGGCGAAGGGCCTCAGTACTTC. It translates to CATSRDGGEGPQYF.